Listed below are T cell receptor beta chains from one sample, sequenced in a study of blood T cell repertoires in COVID-19. Sequencing used immunoSEQ multiplex PCR; TCRdb keeps in-frame clones, though not all of them. The profile shows a few hundred thousand clones, around 82% of them singletons. The material sequenced was peripheral blood. The origin of the receptors is a human donor in a cohort sampled during active COVID-19. The CDR3 runs from the conserved cysteine through the conserved F or W.

>TRBV27|TRBJ1-2
CASRGTGGNYGYTF
>TRBV29-1|TRBJ2-7
CSAWRAGEQYF
>TRBV20-1|TRBJ2-1
CSASAGRNEQFF
>TRBV23-1|TRBJ1-3
CASSQDRVGTRSGNTIYF
>TRBV7-9|TRBJ2-3
CASSFEDTFVTDTQYF
>TRBV13|TRBJ1-3
CASSLPMAGGAGNTIYF
>TRBV13|TRBJ1-4
CASSAPDTNNEKLFF
>TRBV5-1|TRBJ1-3
CASSSTGGEENTIYF
>TRBV6-2/TRBV6-3|TRBJ1-2
CASSYNPDRSYGYTF
>TRBV6-5|TRBJ2-1
CASSYEGTGEDEQFF
>TRBV7-2|TRBJ2-4
CASSPPGLAGGINIQYF
>TRBV14|TRBJ1-2
CASSPLNYGYTF
>TRBV7-2|TRBJ2-7
CASSYRMGGVVLGEQYF
>TRBV2|TRBJ1-6
CASREVQSGNSPLHF
>TRBV6-2/TRBV6-3|TRBJ1-2
CASSRPGANYGYTF
>TRBV20-1|TRBJ2-1
CSASQTSGKNEQFF
>TRBV5-6|TRBJ1-6
CASSLGTLRSPLHF
>TRBV29-1|TRBJ2-2
CSVADSNTGELFF
>TRBV5-1|TRBJ2-7
CASSFTGGRVDEQYF
>TRBV5-1|TRBJ2-6
CASSSGLLSGANVLTF
>TRBV11-2|TRBJ1-1
CASSFGQGSQAFF
>TRBV29-1|TRBJ2-1
CSVEGRELNNEQFF
>TRBV2|TRBJ1-2
CAKGSGVYGYTF
>TRBV7-3|TRBJ2-1
CASSHPPRDEQFF
>TRBV24-1|TRBJ2-1
CATSDLRGTSRFF
>TRBV7-7|TRBJ2-2
CASSLRGQDTGELFF
>TRBV5-4|TRBJ2-1
CASEEGASYNEQFF
>TRBV24-1|TRBJ2-3
CATSDPGTWGGRRYF
>TRBV2|TRBJ2-2
CASSDLAGVVNTGELFF
>TRBV6-2/TRBV6-3|TRBJ2-7
CASSSPRTGAYEQYF
>TRBV28|TRBJ2-7
CASRGTGASYEQYF
>TRBV6-5|TRBJ1-5
CASRLQGAGNQPQHF
>TRBV6-5|TRBJ1-2
CASSRQGSYGYTF
>TRBV19|TRBJ1-2
CASSIVGRGTGYTF
>TRBV7-6|TRBJ2-5
CASSLYSAGLQETQYF
>TRBV2|TRBJ1-6
CASSQLRQGSPLHF
>TRBV6-5|TRBJ1-5
CASSLRGSDYQPQHF
>TRBV28|TRBJ2-7
CASSFARDRYEQYF
>TRBV29-1|TRBJ2-7
CSASSGIGTYEQYF
>TRBV2|TRBJ2-7
CALLGDTLLEQYF
>TRBV7-2|TRBJ2-5
CASSFLSGEETQYF
>TRBV4-1|TRBJ1-4
CASSQDRDRGYEKLFF
>TRBV6-5|TRBJ2-1
CASSFLAGEGGNEQFF
>TRBV5-6|TRBJ1-4
CASSRTGSGRSEKLFF
>TRBV7-2|TRBJ2-5
CASSSVIEETQYF
>TRBV4-3|TRBJ1-1
CASSQEMAGLGTEAFF
>TRBV3-1/TRBV3-2|TRBJ1-1
CASSHRGKRTEAFF
>TRBV7-9|TRBJ1-3
CASSPPGLGNSNSGNTIYF
>TRBV7-6|TRBJ2-3
CASSLSSGSSGTDTQYF